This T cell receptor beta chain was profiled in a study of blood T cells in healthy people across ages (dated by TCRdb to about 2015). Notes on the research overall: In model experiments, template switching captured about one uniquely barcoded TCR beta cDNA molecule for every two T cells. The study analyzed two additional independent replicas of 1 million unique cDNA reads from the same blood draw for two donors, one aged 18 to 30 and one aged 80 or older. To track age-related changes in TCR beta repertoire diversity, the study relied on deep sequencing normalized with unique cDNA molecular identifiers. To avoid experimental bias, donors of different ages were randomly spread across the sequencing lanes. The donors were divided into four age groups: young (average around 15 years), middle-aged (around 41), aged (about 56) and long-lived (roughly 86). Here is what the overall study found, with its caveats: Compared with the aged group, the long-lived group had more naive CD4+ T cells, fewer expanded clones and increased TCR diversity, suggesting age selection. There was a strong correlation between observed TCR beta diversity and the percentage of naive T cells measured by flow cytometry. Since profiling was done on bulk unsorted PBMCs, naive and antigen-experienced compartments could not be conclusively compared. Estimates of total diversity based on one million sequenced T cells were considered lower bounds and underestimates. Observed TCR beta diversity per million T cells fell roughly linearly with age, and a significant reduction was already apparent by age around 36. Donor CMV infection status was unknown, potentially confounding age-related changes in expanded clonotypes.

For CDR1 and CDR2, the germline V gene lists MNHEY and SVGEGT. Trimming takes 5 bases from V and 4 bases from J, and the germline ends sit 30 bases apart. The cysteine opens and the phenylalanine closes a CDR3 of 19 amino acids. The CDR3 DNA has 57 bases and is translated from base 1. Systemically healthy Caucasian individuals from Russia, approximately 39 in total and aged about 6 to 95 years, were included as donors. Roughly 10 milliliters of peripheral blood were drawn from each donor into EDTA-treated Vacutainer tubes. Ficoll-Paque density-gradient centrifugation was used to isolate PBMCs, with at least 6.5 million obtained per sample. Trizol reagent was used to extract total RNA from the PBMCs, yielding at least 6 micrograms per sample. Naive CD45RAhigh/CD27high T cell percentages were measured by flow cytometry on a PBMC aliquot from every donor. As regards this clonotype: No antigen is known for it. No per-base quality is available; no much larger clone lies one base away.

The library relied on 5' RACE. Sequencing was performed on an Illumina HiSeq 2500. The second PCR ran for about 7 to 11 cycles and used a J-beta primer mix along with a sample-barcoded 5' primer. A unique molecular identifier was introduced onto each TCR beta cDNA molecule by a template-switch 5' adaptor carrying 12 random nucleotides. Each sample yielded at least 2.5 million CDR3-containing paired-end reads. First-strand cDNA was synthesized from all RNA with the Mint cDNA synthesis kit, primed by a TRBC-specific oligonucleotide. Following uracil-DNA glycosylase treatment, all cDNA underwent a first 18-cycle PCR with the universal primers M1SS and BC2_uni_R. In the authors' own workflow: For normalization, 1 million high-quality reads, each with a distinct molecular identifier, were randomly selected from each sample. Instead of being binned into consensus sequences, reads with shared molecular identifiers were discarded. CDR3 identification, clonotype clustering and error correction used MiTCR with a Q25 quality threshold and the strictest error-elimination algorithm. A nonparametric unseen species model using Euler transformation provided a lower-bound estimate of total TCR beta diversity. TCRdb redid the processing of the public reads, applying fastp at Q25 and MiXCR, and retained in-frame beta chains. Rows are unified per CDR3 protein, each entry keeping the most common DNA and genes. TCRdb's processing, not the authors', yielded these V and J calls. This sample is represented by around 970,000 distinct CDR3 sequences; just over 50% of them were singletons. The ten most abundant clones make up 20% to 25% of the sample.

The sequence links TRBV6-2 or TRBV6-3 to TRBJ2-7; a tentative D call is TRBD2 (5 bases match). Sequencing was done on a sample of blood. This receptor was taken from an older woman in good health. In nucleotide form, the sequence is TGTGCCAGCAGTGCCGGGATTTTTGGCTCTGAAATGTGGAAATACGAGCAGTACTTC. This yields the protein CASSAGIFGSEMWKYEQYF.